The rows below give T cell receptor beta chains drawn from one sample of a study of blood T cell repertoires in COVID-19. Repertoires were generated with immunoSEQ multiplex PCR, while TCRdb's copy carries only in-frame clones and drops some. The repertoire consists of some 87,000 clones, with 87% occurring once and the leading ten covering about 18%. Source material: peripheral blood. Receptors originate from a human donor in a cohort sampled during active COVID-19. The CDR3 runs from the conserved cysteine through the conserved F or W. D genes are given only for firm matches. Size is stated for part of the rows, as once, few or many counts, or as a class when the clone is expanded.

v_gene,d_gene,abundance,j_gene,CDR3nt,CDR3aa
TRBV7-2,.,.,TRBJ1-1,TGTGCCAGCAGCTTAGGGTCAGGGGTGAACACTGAAGCTTTCTTT,CASSLGSGVNTEAFF
TRBV18,TRBD1,.,TRBJ2-5,TGTGCCAGCTCACCTAGGACAGGGGAGACCCAGTACTTC,CASSPRTGETQYF
TRBV19,TRBD1,.,TRBJ1-5,TGTGCCAGTAGTATAAAGGGACAGGGAATATACCAGCCCCAGCATTTT,CASSIKGQGIYQPQHF
TRBV15,.,.,TRBJ2-7,TGTGCCACCAGCAGACTTCTCTGGGAGACTGAGCAGTACTTC,CATSRLLWETEQYF
TRBV7-2,TRBD2,.,TRBJ2-1,TGTGCCAGCAGCTCCGGGGGGGTTTACAATGAGCAGTTCTTC,CASSSGGVYNEQFF
TRBV7-2,.,.,TRBJ1-5,TGTGCCAGCAGCCCCTTGGGAGGGGGTACTCAGCCCCAGCATTTT,CASSPLGGGTQPQHF
TRBV7-2,.,.,TRBJ2-5,TGTGCCAGCAGCTTAGTCCGGGGCCAAGAGACCCAGTACTTC,CASSLVRGQETQYF
TRBV6-4,TRBD1,.,TRBJ2-2,TGTGCCAGCACTAAAACCGGGACAGCCGACACCGGGGAGCTGTTTTTT,CASTKTGTADTGELFF
TRBV7-2,.,.,TRBJ2-3,TGTGCCAGCAGCTACTACACAGATACGCAGTATTTT,CASSYYTDTQYF
TRBV28,.,once,TRBJ2-3,TGTGCCAGCAGTTTGACAGAAGATACGCAGTATTTT,CASSLTEDTQYF
TRBV3-1/TRBV3-2,.,.,TRBJ1-4,TGTGCCAGCAGTGTAACAGGGTTAGGAGATGAAAAACTGTTTTTT,CASSVTGLGDEKLFF
TRBV2,.,.,TRBJ1-2,TGTGCCGGCTCCTTGGCCGATAACTATGGCTACACCTTC,CAGSLADNYGYTF
TRBV4-3,TRBD1,.,TRBJ1-1,TGCGCCAGCAGTAGGTCAGGGGGAACTTTGGGCACTGAAGCTTTCTTT,CASSRSGGTLGTEAFF
TRBV6-6,TRBD1,once,TRBJ2-7,TGTGCCAGCAGTTATCCGACAGGGGGCGTCGGCGACGAGCAGTACTTC,CASSYPTGGVGDEQYF
TRBV9,.,.,TRBJ1-1,TGTGCCAGCAGCGTAGGGGTAGGGGTGAGCACTGAAGCTTTCTTT,CASSVGVGVSTEAFF
TRBV2,TRBD1,.,TRBJ2-3,TGTGCCAGCAGTGACAGGACAGGACACACAGATACGCAGTATTTT,CASSDRTGHTDTQYF
TRBV6-1,TRBD1,few,TRBJ1-1,TGTGCCAGCAGTGAACGACAGGGACTTGAAGCTTTCTTT,CASSERQGLEAFF
TRBV28,TRBD1,.,TRBJ2-3,TGTGCCAGCAGCTATGGGACAGGGGCCACAGATACGCAGTATTTT,CASSYGTGATDTQYF
TRBV6-4,TRBD1,.,TRBJ2-7,TGTGCCAGCAGTGAAAGCCGGGACAGGCCCCCCGAGCAGTACTTC,CASSESRDRPPEQYF
TRBV5-1,.,.,TRBJ2-1,TGCGCCAGCACCCCGGGTGGCGGCAGCTCGTACAATGAGCAGTTCTTC,CASTPGGGSSYNEQFF
TRBV30,TRBD1,.,TRBJ2-1,TGTGCCTGGAGTGTAAGACAGGGTGCCAATGAGCAGTTCTTC,CAWSVRQGANEQFF
TRBV5-6,TRBD1,.,TRBJ1-4,TGTGCCAGCAGCCGGGGGCAGGGGGCTAATGAAAAACTGTTTTTT,CASSRGQGANEKLFF
TRBV27,.,once,TRBJ2-3,TGTGCCAGCACCCCCGGAGGTCTTAGCACAGATACGCAGTATTTT,CASTPGGLSTDTQYF
TRBV7-8,TRBD1,.,TRBJ2-7,TGTGCCAGCAGCTTAGATTGGGACAGGTTCTCCTACGAGCAGTACTTC,CASSLDWDRFSYEQYF
TRBV11-2,.,.,TRBJ2-7,TGTGCCAGCAGCTTAGTGAGGCCCGAGCAGTACTTC,CASSLVRPEQYF
TRBV20-1,.,.,TRBJ1-1,TGCAGTGCTAGTCAGGTATCCTGGAACACTGAAGCTTTCTTT,CSASQVSWNTEAFF